These T cell receptor beta chains were read from a single sample in a study of blood T cell repertoires in COVID-19. Sequencing used immunoSEQ multiplex PCR; TCRdb keeps in-frame clones, though not all of them. The sample has 70,000 or so clones, around 80% seen once. Material for sequencing was peripheral blood. The receptors stem from a man aged 50-60 years with COVID-19, enrolled during active disease. CDR3s include the opening cysteine and the closing phenylalanine or tryptophan. A D gene is named only where the DNA matches it firmly. Clone size is shown for a subset of rows, as once, few, many or a class of expanded clone.

. | TRBJ2-7 | TRBV5-1 | TRBD1 | TGCGCCAGCAGCCCGGGCCCGACAGGGGACTCCTACGAGCAGTACTTC | CASSPGPTGDSYEQYF
few | TRBJ1-1 | TRBV6-2/TRBV6-3 | . | TGTGCCAGCAGTTCCGGGGATTACACTGAAGCTTTCTTT | CASSSGDYTEAFF
. | TRBJ2-1 | TRBV9 | TRBD2 | TGTGCCAGCAGCGTAGCGACTAGCGGGGCCGGAGAGCAGTTCTTC | CASSVATSGAGEQFF
. | TRBJ1-6 | TRBV6-5 | TRBD1 | TGTGCCGCCAACCGGGACAGGGGGGGCAATTCACCCCTCCACTTT | CAANRDRGGNSPLHF
. | TRBJ1-1 | TRBV12-3/TRBV12-4 | . | TGTGCCAGCAGCCTTATCTACACTGAAGCTTTCTTT | CASSLIYTEAFF
. | TRBJ1-1 | TRBV18 | . | TGTGCCAGCTCCCCCCAGGAGGCGGACACTGAAGCTTTCTTT | CASSPQEADTEAFF
. | TRBJ1-2 | TRBV6-5 | . | TGTGCCAGCAGTTACTCGAGAGCGAATCGCGGCTATGGCTACACCTTC | CASSYSRANRGYGYTF
. | TRBJ1-2 | TRBV2 | TRBD1 | TGTGCCAGCAGTGGGGACAGGGGGACTAACTATGGCTACACCTTC | CASSGDRGTNYGYTF
many | TRBJ1-1 | TRBV7-2 | TRBD1 | TGTGCCAGCAGCTTAAACAGGGGGCGTACTGAAGCTTTCTTT | CASSLNRGRTEAFF
. | TRBJ1-2 | TRBV21-1 | . | TGTGCCAGCAGCATTTCCGTGTCGAGGGACAACCGAGAGTACGGCTACACCTTC | CASSISVSRDNREYGYTF
. | TRBJ1-5 | TRBV19 | . | TGTGCCAGTAGTCTAGGCAGGGAGGGCAATCAGCCCCAGCATTTT | CASSLGREGNQPQHF
. | TRBJ2-5 | TRBV3-1/TRBV3-2 | TRBD1 | TGTGCCAGCAGCCAGACAGGGGGCGGGGAGACCCAGTACTTC | CASSQTGGGETQYF
. | TRBJ2-1 | TRBV28 | TRBD2 | TGTGCCAGCAGGATAGCGGGAGAATCCTACAATGAGCAGTTCTTC | CASRIAGESYNEQFF
once | TRBJ1-3 | TRBV7-2 | TRBD1 | TGTGCCAGCAGCGCCCAGGGGGGTGCTAGAAACACCATATATTTT | CASSAQGGARNTIYF
. | TRBJ2-1 | TRBV11-3 | . | TGTGCCAGCAGCTTAGCGGGAGCCCCGGGGGATGAGCAGTTCTTC | CASSLAGAPGDEQFF
. | TRBJ1-5 | TRBV7-2 | . | TGTGCCAGTGCTGACACACGCAATCAGCCCCAGCATTTT | CASADTRNQPQHF
. | TRBJ2-6 | TRBV3-1/TRBV3-2 | . | TGTGCCAGCAGCCAAGATCACACGGGAAGCTCTGGGGCCAACGTCCTGACTTTC | CASSQDHTGSSGANVLTF
few | TRBJ2-2 | TRBV7-3 | TRBD1 | TGTGCCAGCAGCTTAATGGCAGGGGGGAACACCGGGGAGCTGTTTTTT | CASSLMAGGNTGELFF
. | TRBJ2-7 | TRBV11-2 | TRBD2 | TGTGCCAGCAGCTTGACCGGGACTAGCCTATACGAGCAGTACTTC | CASSLTGTSLYEQYF
. | TRBJ1-2 | TRBV24-1 | . | TGTGCCACCAGTGATCAATTGTATGGCTACACCTTC | CATSDQLYGYTF
. | TRBJ1-2 | TRBV19 | TRBD1 | TGTGCCAGTAGAACGGGACAGGGTCCCGGCTACACCTTC | CASRTGQGPGYTF
. | TRBJ2-1 | TRBV5-8 | . | TGTGCCAGCAGCCCATACAATGAGCAGTTCTTC | CASSPYNEQFF
. | TRBJ2-1 | TRBV28 | TRBD2 | TGTGCCAGCAAGGAGACTAGCCCTGTCGATGAGCAGTTCTTC | CASKETSPVDEQFF
. | TRBJ2-3 | TRBV19 | . | TGTGCCAGTAGTATAGATCCGGGGACAGATACGCAGTATTTT | CASSIDPGTDTQYF
once | TRBJ1-6 | TRBV5-1 | TRBD1 | TGCGCCAGCAGCCTGACAGGGTTGGGTTATTCACCCCTCCACTTT | CASSLTGLGYSPLHF
. | TRBJ1-3 | TRBV21-1 | . | TGTGCCAGCAGCAAGGGCCCAGGGTCCCGCTTTGGAAACACCATATATTTT | CASSKGPGSRFGNTIYF
. | TRBJ1-6 | TRBV30 | . | TGTGCCTGGAGTATTGTGACAGATAATTCACCCCTCCACTTT | CAWSIVTDNSPLHF
. | TRBJ2-2 | TRBV6-1 | . | TGTGCCAGTAGTGACCTACTAGGGAGCACCGGGGAGCTGTTTTTT | CASSDLLGSTGELFF
. | TRBJ1-1 | TRBV19 | TRBD1 | TGTGCCAGTAGTATTTATCACAGGGGGAACACTGAAGCTTTCTTT | CASSIYHRGNTEAFF
. | TRBJ1-1 | TRBV5-6 | . | TGTGCCAGCAGCTTGATACAGGCCAACACTGAAGCTTTCTTT | CASSLIQANTEAFF
. | TRBJ1-2 | TRBV5-4 | TRBD1 | TGTGCCAGCAGCCCCGAAACAGGGGGCCCACCTAACTATGGCTACACCTTC | CASSPETGGPPNYGYTF
. | TRBJ1-2 | TRBV24-1 | TRBD1 | TGTGCCACCAGTGTGGCAGGGGGCCATGGCTACACCTTC | CATSVAGGHGYTF
few | TRBJ1-5 | TRBV6-5 | . | TGTGCCAGCAGTTCCTTGGAGGGCCATCAGCCCCAGCATTTT | CASSSLEGHQPQHF
. | TRBJ1-5 | TRBV7-9 | . | TGTGCCAGCAGCTTTGGGGGGGATCAGCCCCAGCATTTT | CASSFGGDQPQHF
once | TRBJ1-2 | TRBV24-1 | . | TGTGCCACCAGTGATCCAACTACCGAGGGTAACTATGGCTACACCTTC | CATSDPTTEGNYGYTF
. | TRBJ1-5 | TRBV28 | . | TGTGCCGGCCGGGGAGGGATCGAGGGCAATCAGCCCCAGCATTTT | CAGRGGIEGNQPQHF
few | TRBJ1-1 | TRBV2 | . | TGTGCCAGCAGTCCGGGTGGGACTGAAGCTTTCTTT | CASSPGGTEAFF